These 23 T cell receptor beta chains came from one sample sequenced in a study of T cell responses to AZD1222 COVID-19 vaccine. Profiled with immunoSEQ multiplex PCR; TCRdb holds only in-frame clones, not every one. In the table there are about 110,000 clones, about 86% of which are singletons. Source: peripheral blood, taken on day 0 of AZD1222 vaccination. These receptors originate from an adult in good health.

The chain uses TRBV5-1 and TRBJ2-2; D tentatively reads TRBD1 or TRBD2 (5 bases each). The CDR3 spans 19 residues. Between the trimmed V and J ends, which lost 2 bases and 0 bases, there was a span of 20 bases. Germline V lookup: CDR1 SGHRS, CDR2 YFSETQ. The CDR3 bases are TGCGCCAGCAGCTTCCCGGGGACCCAACCGATGACGAACACCGGGGAGCTGTTTTTT. Protein: CASSFPGTQPMTNTGELFF.

The chain has TRBV14 and TRBJ2-1; D may be TRBD1 (5 bases). Germline loops: CDR1 SGHDN, CDR2 FVKESK. CDR3 length: 17 residues. V was clipped by 4 bases and J by 4 bases, with 20 bases between them. Here the CDR3 reads CASSRGPVFDLYNEQFF. CDR3 nucleotides: TGTGCCAGCAGCCGGGGCCCCGTCTTCGACCTTTACAATGAGCAGTTCTTC.

J is TRBJ2-7 and V is TRBV30, with 11 bases identical to TRBD1. The CDR3 is 14 amino acids. Per germline, CDR1 GTSNPN and CDR2 SVGIG (reference sequence). Germline trimming cut 4 bases from V and 4 bases from J; bases unmatched to any gene: 6. DNA of the CDR3: TGTGCCTGGATGGGACAGGGGGTTGCGTACGAGCAGTACTTC. Translated, it gives CAWMGQGVAYEQYF.

This rearrangement joins TRBV28 to TRBJ2-7; D is uncertain. The CDR3 covers 15 residues. V was shortened by 6 bases and J by 0 bases, with 15 bases between the two germline ends. Germline loops: CDR1 MDHEN, CDR2 SYDVKM. CDR3 in amino acids: CASSRRGESSYEQYF. The CDR3 DNA is TGTGCCAGCAGCCGACGTGGGGAAAGCTCCTACGAGCAGTACTTC.

The chain couples TRBV7-2 to TRBJ2-1; 12 bases fit TRBD2. The CDR3 spans 14 residues. V lost 6 bases, J lost 4 bases, and 1 base stayed unmatched. Germline V gene sequence: CDR1 SGHTA, CDR2 FQGNSA. This CDR3 reads CASRLAGGYNEQFF. In DNA form, the CDR3 reads TGTGCCAGCAGGCTAGCGGGGGGGTACAATGAGCAGTTCTTC. Full variable domain (missing parts from reference TRBV7-2 and TRBJ2-1): GAGVSQSPSNKVTEKGKDVELRCDPISGHTALYWYRQSLGQGLEFLIYFQGNSAPDKSGLPSDRFSAERTGGSVSTLTIQRTQQEDSAVYLCASRLAGGYNEQFFGPGTRLTVL.

This chain uses TRBV7-9 with TRBJ2-3; no clear D. From germline, CDR1 is SEHNR and CDR2 FQNEAQ (reference sequence). The length of the CDR3 is 12 residues. V dropped 1 base and J dropped 6 bases, with 5 bases sitting between them. CDR3 DNA: TGTGCCAGCAGCTTAGTGGTGGATACGCAGTATTTT. Translation: CASSLVVDTQYF.

The rearrangement uses TRBV7-8 and TRBJ1-4, with TRBD1 matching over 9 bases. CDR1 and CDR2 (germline): SGHVS, FQNEAQ. The length of the CDR3 is 14 residues. Trimming removed 5 bases from V and 7 bases from J; junction bases left unmatched: 5. The CDR3 nucleotides are TGTGCCAGCAGCGTGGGACAGGGCGCTGAAAAACTGTTTTTT. As protein: CASSVGQGAEKLFF.

This chain connects TRBV4-3 to TRBJ1-6; 9 bases are a match to TRBD1. V shed 0 bases, J shed 8 bases, and the junction held 5 bases outside the gene matches. Germline V gene data show CDR1 as LGHNA and CDR2 as YSLEER. The CDR3 contains 16 residues. This chain's CDR3 is CASSQDSGQGDSPLHF. Here the CDR3 DNA reads TGCGCCAGCAGCCAAGATTCGGGACAGGGTGATTCACCCCTCCACTTT.

V gene TRBV6-1 combines with J gene TRBJ2-7; D unresolved. There are 13 residues in the CDR3. Trimming pared 0 bases from V and 2 bases from J, leaving 5 bases between. Germline-derived CDR1 and CDR2 are MNHNS and SASEGT. The CDR3 bases are TGTGCCAGCAGTGAAGCGCGGCCCTACGAGCAGTACTTC. Amino acids: CASSEARPYEQYF.

The rearrangement links TRBV3-1 (or the pseudogene TRBV3-2) to TRBJ2-5; a possible D gene is TRBD2 (6 bases). The CDR3 totals 15 residues. V lost 1 base and J 5 bases, leaving 14 bases between the germline ends. Germline V gene sequence: CDR1 LGHDT, CDR2 YNNKEL (reference sequence). The CDR3 DNA reads as TGTGCCAGCAGCCAAGCCGGGGGTTTTGAGGAGACCCAGTACTTC. It yields the protein CASSQAGGFEETQYF.

CDR3 residues: CASSQGNGGDAGEKLFF. The CDR3 region has the DNA TGCGCCAGCAGCCAGGGAAACGGGGGGGACGCGGGCGAAAAACTGTTTTTT. The V gene is TRBV4-3, the J gene TRBJ1-4; D perhaps matches TRBD1 (5 bases). CDR1 is LGHNA and CDR2 is YSLEER in the germline V gene. This CDR3 has 17 amino acids. V lost 3 bases and J 8 bases, leaving 22 bases between the germline ends.

V usage is TRBV30 and J usage is TRBJ2-5, with 9 nucleotides matching TRBD2. Germline V gene sequence: CDR1 GTSNPN, CDR2 SVGIG (reference sequence). With V trimmed by 0 bases and J by 4 bases, 6 bases remained unmatched. The length of the CDR3 is 15 residues. The DNA for the CDR3 is TGTGCCTGGAGTGTTCGCGGGGGGGCAGGAGAGACCCAGTACTTC. This gives the protein CAWSVRGGAGETQYF. Full variable domain (missing parts from reference TRBV30 and TRBJ2-5): SQTIHQWPATLVQPVGSPLSLECTVEGTSNPNLYWYRQAAGRGLQLLFYSVGIGQISSEVPQNLSASRPQDRQFILSSKKLLLSDSGFYLCAWSVRGGAGETQYFGPGTRLLVL.

V and J are TRBV19 and TRBJ1-1, with a possible D match to TRBD1 (6 bases). The CDR3 contains 15 residues. Germline loops: CDR1 LNHDA, CDR2 SQIVND (reference sequence). Trimming shortened V by 7 bases and J by 1 base, and 16 bases separated the two germline ends. CDR3: CASKSNRQANTEAFF. CDR3 nucleotide sequence: TGTGCCAGTAAGTCAAACCGACAGGCGAACACTGAAGCTTTCTTT.

The chain joins TRBV5-1 to TRBJ2-2; no firm D call. This CDR3 has 16 residues. The V end was cut by 2 bases, the J end by 1 base, with 12 bases between. Germline CDR1 SGHRS, CDR2 YFSETQ. In nucleotides, the CDR3 is TGCGCCAGCAGCTTCGGGCGAGTCGGGAACACCGGGGAGCTGTTTTTT. Translation: CASSFGRVGNTGELFF.

The CDR3 DNA reads TGTGCCAGCTCACCCTCCGGGACGGGGGCCTACAATGAGCAGTTCTTC. Protein product: CASSPSGTGAYNEQFF. This sequence joins TRBV18 and TRBJ2-1, with D perhaps matching TRBD2 (6 bases). V shed 3 bases and J shed 2 bases, with 14 bases lying between them. Germline assignment: CDR1 KGHSH and CDR2 LQKENI. CDR3 length equals 16 residues.

This chain uses TRBV5-1 with TRBJ1-1; D might be TRBD1 (5 bases). V lost 5 bases and J 1 base, leaving 12 bases between the germline ends. Germline CDR1 SGHRS, CDR2 YFSETQ. The CDR3 totals 14 residues. CDR3 DNA sequence: TGCGCCAGCAGAGTGATAGGGACGAACACTGAAGCTTTCTTT. This codes for CASRVIGTNTEAFF.

This rearrangement joins TRBV9 to TRBJ1-1, with D maybe TRBD1 (6 bases). The CDR3 is made up of 16 amino acids. The germline V and J ends were trimmed by 3 bases and 1 base, with 16 bases remaining between them. The V gene's germline CDR1 is SGDLS and CDR2 YYNGEE. The CDR3 DNA is TGTGCCAGCAGCGCCCAAAACAGGGAAACGAACACTGAAGCTTTCTTT. This codes for CASSAQNRETNTEAFF.

This sequence joins TRBV5-1 and TRBJ2-1; D is perhaps TRBD2 (7 bases). V was shortened by 0 bases and J by 10 bases, with 20 bases between the two germline ends. This CDR3 has 16 amino acids. From germline, CDR1 is SGHRS and CDR2 YFSETQ. The CDR3 DNA reads TGCGCCAGCAGCTTGGACCCGGCGGGGGCCCTCACCGAGCAGTTCTTC. Amino acids: CASSLDPAGALTEQFF.

A few counts support this clone. This chain joins TRBV11-2 and TRBJ2-5, with D unresolved. V shed 5 bases and J shed 1 base, with 11 bases lying between them. The CDR3 consists of 14 residues. CDR1 and CDR2 from the germline V gene are SGHAT and FQNNGV. CDR3 DNA sequence: TGTGCCAGCAGCCGGAGCAGACCCCAAGAGACCCAGTACTTC. This codes for CASSRSRPQETQYF. The whole variable domain, filled in from reference TRBV11-2 and TRBJ2-5, reads EAGVAQSPRYKIIEKRQSVAFWCNPISGHATLYWYQQILGQGPKLLIQFQNNGVVDDSQLPKDRFSAERLKGVDSTLKIQPAKLEDSAVYLCASSRSRPQETQYFGPGTRLLVL.

The DNA for the CDR3 is TGTGCCAGCAGTCGCGGGAGGACAGGGGGCTCCACTGAAGCTTTCTTT. This encodes CASSRGRTGGSTEAFF. The chain employs TRBV6-2 or TRBV6-3 and TRBJ1-1; 11 positions match TRBD1. This CDR3 contains 16 residues. V shed 5 bases, J shed 4 bases, and the junction held 9 bases outside the gene matches. Germline CDR1 MNHEY, CDR2 SVGEGT.

The count of this clone is one. For the CDR3, the DNA is TGTGCCAGCAGCGCAGGCTGGGGCCCTTACAATGAGCAGTTCTTC. Protein product: CASSAGWGPYNEQFF. The rearrangement uses TRBV11-3 and TRBJ2-1, with D tentatively TRBD1 (5 bases). The germline V gene has CDR1 SGHNT and CDR2 YENEEA. The CDR3 runs 15 residues. Trimming cost V 5 bases and J 4 bases, with 15 bases left between them.

The CDR3 spells CASSPARPGNSGNTIYF. The CDR3 DNA reads as TGTGCCAGCAGCCCCGCAAGACCAGGGAACTCTGGAAACACCATATATTTT. The chain combines TRBV4-2 with TRBJ1-3; D perhaps matches TRBD1 (5 bases). V lost 4 bases, J lost 0 bases, and 16 bases lay in between. Per the germline V gene, CDR1 is LGHNA and CDR2 is YNFKEQ. The CDR3 length is 17 residues.

This CDR3 reads CASSPDGNYEQYF. In DNA form, the CDR3 reads TGCGCCAGCAGCCCGGACGGGAACTACGAGCAGTACTTC. The rearrangement uses TRBV5-1 and TRBJ2-7, with a possible D match to TRBD2 (5 bases). CDR3 length: 13 residues. Germline CDR1 and CDR2: SGHRS and YFSETQ. Trimming removed 4 bases from V and 3 bases from J, with 11 bases in between.